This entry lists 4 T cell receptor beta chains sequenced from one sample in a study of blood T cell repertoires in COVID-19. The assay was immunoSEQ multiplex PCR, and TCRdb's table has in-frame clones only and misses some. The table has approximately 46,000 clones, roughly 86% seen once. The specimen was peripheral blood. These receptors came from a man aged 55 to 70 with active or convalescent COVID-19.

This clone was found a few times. For the CDR3, the DNA is TGCAGCGTTGAAGGGGGACTAGCGGCTACCGGGGAGCTGTTTTTT. Its protein is CSVEGGLAATGELFF. This rearrangement joins TRBV29-1 to TRBJ2-2; the match to TRBD2 covers 11 bases. Germline loops: CDR1 SQVTM, CDR2 ANQGSEA. CDR3 length: 15 amino acids. The ends lost 1 base at V and 5 bases at J; junction bases unmatched: 3.

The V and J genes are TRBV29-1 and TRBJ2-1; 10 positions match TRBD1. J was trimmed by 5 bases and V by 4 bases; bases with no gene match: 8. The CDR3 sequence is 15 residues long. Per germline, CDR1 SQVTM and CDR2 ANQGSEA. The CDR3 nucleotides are TGCAGCGTTGCCGGGGACAGGGGAATTCACAATGAGCAGTTCTTC. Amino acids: CSVAGDRGIHNEQFF.

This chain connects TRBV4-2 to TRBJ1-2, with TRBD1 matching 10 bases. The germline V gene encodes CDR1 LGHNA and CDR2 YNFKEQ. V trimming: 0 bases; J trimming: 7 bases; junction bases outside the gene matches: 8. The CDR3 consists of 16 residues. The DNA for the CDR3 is TGTGCCAGCAGCCAAGATTGGGGACAGGGGCTAGCTGGCTACACCTTC. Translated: CASSQDWGQGLAGYTF.

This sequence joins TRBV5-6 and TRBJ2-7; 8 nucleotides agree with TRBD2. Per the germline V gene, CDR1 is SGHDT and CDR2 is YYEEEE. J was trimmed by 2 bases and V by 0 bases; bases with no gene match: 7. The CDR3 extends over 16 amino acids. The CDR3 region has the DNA TGTGCCAGCAGCTTGGAGGCGGGGGGCATAGCCTACGAGCAGTACTTC. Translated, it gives CASSLEAGGIAYEQYF.